A single sample gave rise to the 6 T cell receptor beta chains below, sequenced in a study of T cell responses to AZD1222 COVID-19 vaccine. Measured with immunoSEQ multiplex PCR; TCRdb has only the in-frame clones, and not every one. The table shows 120,000 or so clones, with roughly 92% occurring only once. Here the sequenced sample was peripheral blood, taken on day 0 of AZD1222 vaccination. The receptors stem from an adult in good health.

This chain links TRBV5-4 with TRBJ1-2; D is undetermined. CDR1 and CDR2 (germline): SGHNT, YYREEE (reference sequence). V lost 6 bases, J lost 0 bases, and 18 bases lay in between. The CDR3 is 16 residues long. The DNA for the CDR3 is TGTGCCAGCAACCTTGGAGGCAGGAGCACTAACTATGGCTACACCTTC. It translates to CASNLGGRSTNYGYTF.

The chain couples TRBV19 to TRBJ2-1; D is undetermined. This CDR3 region has 14 residues. Trimming pared 3 bases from V and 4 bases from J, leaving 10 bases between. CDR1 and CDR2 from the germline V gene are LNHDA and SQIVND (reference sequence). The CDR3 DNA is TGTGCCAGTAGTATCCGGGCGCAATACAATGAGCAGTTCTTC. It codes for CASSIRAQYNEQFF. Based on the CDR3 plus reference TRBV19 and TRBJ2-1, the full variable domain is DGGITQSPKYLFRKEGQNVTLSCEQNLNHDAMYWYRQDPGQGLRLIYYSQIVNDFQKGDIAEGYSVSREKKESFPLTVTSAQKNPTAFYLCASSIRAQYNEQFFGPGTRLTVL.

Notes on this clone: Other DNA sequences from this sample encode an identical CDR3 as well. The V gene is TRBV9, the J gene TRBJ1-3, with D unresolved. The CDR3 runs 14 residues. From germline, CDR1 is SGDLS and CDR2 YYNGEE. Trimming removed 4 bases at V and 0 bases at J, with 8 bases between. The CDR3, as DNA: TGTGCCAGCAGCTCGACCGGCTCTGGAAACACCATATATTTT. Translation gives CASSSTGSGNTIYF.

This clone was seen a few times. The chain couples TRBV5-4 to TRBJ2-4, with D perhaps matching TRBD2 (5 bases). The CDR3 loop spans 15 amino acids. V was pared by 5 bases and J by 3 bases, with 15 bases between. The V gene's germline CDR1 is SGHNT and CDR2 YYREEE (reference sequence). DNA for the CDR3: TGTGCCAGCAGTTTACCGGGATCGGGCAAAAACATTCAGTACTTC. It codes for CASSLPGSGKNIQYF.

The chain uses TRBV6-6 and TRBJ1-2, with 8 bases that match TRBD1. The V segment lost 4 bases and the J segment 4 bases; nucleotides outside the gene matches: 5. Germline CDR1 is MNHNY and CDR2 is SVGAGI (reference sequence). This CDR3 has 14 amino acids. The CDR3 DNA reads TGTGCCAGCAGTTTTCGACAGGGGTTCTATGGCTACACCTTC. It codes for CASSFRQGFYGYTF.

The genes are TRBV21-1 and TRBJ2-7; the table's D call, TRBD2, was not checked against the DNA. TRBV21-1 is reported as a pseudogene. The CDR3 covers 14 residues. DNA for the CDR3: TGTGCCAGCCCGGAGGGCCGTCGAACCTACGAGCAGTACTTC. It codes for CASPEGRRTYEQYF.